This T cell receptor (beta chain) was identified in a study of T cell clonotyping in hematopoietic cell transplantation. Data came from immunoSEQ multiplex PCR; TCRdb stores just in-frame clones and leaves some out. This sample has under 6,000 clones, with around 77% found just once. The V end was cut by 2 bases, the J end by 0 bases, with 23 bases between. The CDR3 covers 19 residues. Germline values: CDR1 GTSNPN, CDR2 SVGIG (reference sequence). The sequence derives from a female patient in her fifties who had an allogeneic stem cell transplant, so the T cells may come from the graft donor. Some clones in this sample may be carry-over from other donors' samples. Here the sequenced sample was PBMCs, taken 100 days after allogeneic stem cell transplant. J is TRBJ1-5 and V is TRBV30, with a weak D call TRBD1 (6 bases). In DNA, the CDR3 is TGTGCCTGGAGTCAAACCATAGGGACATCTTACGATAGCAATCAGCCCCAGCATTTT. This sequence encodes CAWSQTIGTSYDSNQPQHF. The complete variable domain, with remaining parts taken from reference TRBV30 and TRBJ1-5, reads SQTIHQWPATLVQPVGSPLSLECTVEGTSNPNLYWYRQAAGRGLQLLFYSVGIGQISSEVPQNLSASRPQDRQFILSSKKLLLSDSGFYLCAWSQTIGTSYDSNQPQHFGDGTRLSIL.